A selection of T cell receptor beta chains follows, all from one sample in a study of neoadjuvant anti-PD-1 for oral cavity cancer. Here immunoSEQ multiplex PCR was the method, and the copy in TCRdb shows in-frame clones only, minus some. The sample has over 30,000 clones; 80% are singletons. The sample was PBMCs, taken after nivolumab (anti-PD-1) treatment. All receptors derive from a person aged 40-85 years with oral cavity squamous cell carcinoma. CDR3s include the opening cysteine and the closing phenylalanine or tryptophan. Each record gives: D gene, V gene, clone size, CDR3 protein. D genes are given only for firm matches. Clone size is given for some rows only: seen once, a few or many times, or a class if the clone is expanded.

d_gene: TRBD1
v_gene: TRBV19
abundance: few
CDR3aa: CASSTPATGARNTEAFF

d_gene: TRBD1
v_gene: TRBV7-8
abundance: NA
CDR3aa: CASRTGDQPQHF

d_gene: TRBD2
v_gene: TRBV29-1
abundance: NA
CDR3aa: CSVKTSGGASEQFF

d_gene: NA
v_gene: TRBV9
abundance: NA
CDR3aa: CASSVAQVNEQFF

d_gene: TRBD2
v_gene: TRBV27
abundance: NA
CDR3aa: CASGLAGQETQYF

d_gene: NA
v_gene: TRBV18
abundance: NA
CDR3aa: CASSEDMNTEAFF

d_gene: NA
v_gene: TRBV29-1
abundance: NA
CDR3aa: CSARQGQETQYF

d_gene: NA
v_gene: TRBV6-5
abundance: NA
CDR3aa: CASSYLNQVTGELFF

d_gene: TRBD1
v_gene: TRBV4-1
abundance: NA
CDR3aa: CASSHDRTGASSYNSPLHF

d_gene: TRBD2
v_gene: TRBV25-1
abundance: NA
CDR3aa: CARRSGGGSGDTQYF

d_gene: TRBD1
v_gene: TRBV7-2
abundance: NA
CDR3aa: CASSAKGQTINTGELFF

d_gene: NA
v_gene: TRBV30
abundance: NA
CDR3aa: CAWSLLRTFRGAGTEAFF

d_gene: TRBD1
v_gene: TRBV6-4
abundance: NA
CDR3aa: CASRQGQPKFF

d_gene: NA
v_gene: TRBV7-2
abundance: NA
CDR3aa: CASSSPTARTDTQYF

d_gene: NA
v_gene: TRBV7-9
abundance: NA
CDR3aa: CASSLGRGGDTQYF

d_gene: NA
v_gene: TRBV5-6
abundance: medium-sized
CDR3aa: CASSLATGGQPQHF

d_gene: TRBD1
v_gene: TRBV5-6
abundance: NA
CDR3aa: CASSPGTGRINEKLFF

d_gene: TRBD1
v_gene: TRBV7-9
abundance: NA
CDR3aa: CASSPRDSVFFEQYF

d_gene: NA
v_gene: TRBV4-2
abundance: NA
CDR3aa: CASGGGTGELFF

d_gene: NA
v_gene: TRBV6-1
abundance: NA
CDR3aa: CASIPDSNQPQHF

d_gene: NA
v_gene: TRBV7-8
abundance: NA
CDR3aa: CASSLDGGYGYTF